This TCR beta chain was obtained from a study of T cells in Graves' hyperthyroidism and ophthalmopathy. Amplification of TCR beta CDR3 regions used RNA as the template. TCR CDR3 underwent first-round RT-PCR with the HTBI primer set. TCRdb itself ran the multiplex PCR reads through MiXCR, one entry per CDR3 protein. The sample records more than 600,000 distinct CDR3 sequences, less than 20% being singletons. The CDR3 has 15 amino acids. In germline, CDR1 is SNHLY, CDR2 FYNNEI. The ends lost 8 bases at V and 7 bases at J; junction bases unmatched: 16. The clonotype originates from a man aged 18 to 30 with Graves' hyperthyroidism. Sample: blood. The rearrangement links TRBV2 to TRBJ1-1; the match to TRBD1 covers 7 bases. CDR3 sequence reads: CASEGYTGVSDEAFF. CDR3 sequence (DNA): TGTGCCAGCGAAGGTTATACAGGGGTTAGTGATGAAGCTTTCTTT.